The 18 T cell receptor beta chains given below trace back to one sample, sequenced in a study of control samples from healthy donors and cancer patients. Using immunoSEQ multiplex PCR, the repertoire was profiled, and TCRdb retains in-frame clones only, with some absent. This repertoire shows around 120,000 clones, approximately 90% found once; its top ten account for less than 9.5%. The sample taken for sequencing was blood. The receptors shown here come from a woman aged 18-29 years in good health.

The J gene is TRBJ1-2, the V gene TRBV9, with 9 bases aligning to TRBD1. The CDR3 sequence is 17 residues long. V lost 0 bases, J lost 6 bases, and 12 bases stayed unmatched. In germline, CDR1 is SGDLS, CDR2 YYNGEE. The CDR3 DNA reads TGTGCCAGCAGCGTAGAAGTATCCGGGACAGGGACTGATGGCTACACCTTC. As protein: CASSVEVSGTGTDGYTF.

The chain employs TRBV29-1 and TRBJ2-3, with 9 bases identical to TRBD1. The CDR3 consists of 15 residues. Germline V CDR1 and CDR2: SQVTM, ANQGSEA. Trimming cost V 7 bases and J 4 bases; bases outside gene matches: 12. CDR3 DNA: TGCAGCGGGCTCGGGACAGGGTCATCCCCAGATACGCAGTATTTT. Its translation: CSGLGTGSSPDTQYF.

The rearrangement links TRBV27 to TRBJ1-5; no firm D call. Deletions cut 2 bases from V and 4 bases from J, with 6 bases between. CDR1 is MNHEY and CDR2 is SMNVEV in the germline V gene (reference sequence). The CDR3 runs to 13 residues. CDR3 DNA sequence: TGTGCCAGCAGTTTACAGGCAAATCAGCCCCAGCATTTT. Protein sequence: CASSLQANQPQHF.

V is TRBV3-1 (or the pseudogene TRBV3-2) and J is TRBJ2-7; 12 nucleotides match TRBD2. Germline V gene data show CDR1 as LGHDT and CDR2 as YNNKEL (reference sequence). The CDR3 is 14 residues long. The V and J ends lost 4 bases and 2 bases, in that order; junction bases with no gene match: 0. Here the CDR3 reads CASSRTSGTYEQYF. The CDR3 DNA is TGTGCCAGCAGCCGGACTAGCGGGACCTACGAGCAGTACTTC.

The V and J genes are TRBV28 and TRBJ1-1; D is perhaps TRBD1 (5 bases). The CDR3 totals 20 residues. CDR1 and CDR2 (germline): MDHEN, SYDVKM. Between the trimmed V and J ends, which lost 0 bases and 4 bases, there was a span of 27 bases. In DNA, the CDR3 is TGTGCCAGCAGTTTATGCCTCTGGGGCTCGGGAAATATGTGGTGCACTGAAGCTTTCTTT. Protein product: CASSLCLWGSGNMWCTEAFF. The variable domain in full, completed from reference TRBV28 and TRBJ1-1, reads DVKVTQSSRYLVKRTGEKVFLECVQDMDHENMFWYRQDPGLGLRLIYFSYDVKMKEKGDIPEGYSVSREKKERFSLILESASTNQTSMYLCASSLCLWGSGNMWCTEAFFGQGTRLTVV.

The J gene is TRBJ2-2, the V gene TRBV11-1; 7 bases match TRBD2. Losses at the gene ends were 7 bases for V and 1 base for J; bases not matched to a gene: 6. Germline CDR1 is SGHAT and CDR2 is FQDESV (reference sequence). This CDR3 contains 15 residues. The CDR3 DNA reads TGTGCCAGCACCGCGGCTAGCGGGAACACCGGGGAGCTGTTTTTT. Translation gives CASTAASGNTGELFF.

The genes are TRBV7-3 and TRBJ2-2; 9 bases are shared with TRBD2. Losses at the gene ends were 5 bases for V and 5 bases for J; bases not matched to a gene: 6. From germline, CDR1 is SGHTA and CDR2 FQGTGA. The CDR3 extends over 15 amino acids. The CDR3 nucleotides read TGTGCCAGCAGCCAGTCAGCGGGAGGTACCGGGGAGCTGTTTTTT. Translation: CASSQSAGGTGELFF.

This chain uses TRBV4-3 with TRBJ2-1; maybe TRBD1 (8 bases). The CDR3 spans 17 residues. CDR1 and CDR2 (germline): LGHNA, YSLEER. With 0 bases removed from V and 3 bases from J, the gap between germline ends came to 15 bases. The CDR3 region has the DNA TGCGCCAGCAGCCAAGATCGTACAGGGGGGGACTACAATGAGCAGTTCTTC. It yields the protein CASSQDRTGGDYNEQFF.

The gene calls are TRBV6-1 and TRBJ2-3; possibly TRBD1 or TRBD2 for D (6 bases each). This CDR3 has 14 residues. With 2 bases removed from V and 2 bases from J, the gap between germline ends came to 8 bases. CDR1 is MNHNS and CDR2 is SASEGT in the germline V gene. The CDR3 region is CASSERGVTDTQYF. The CDR3 DNA follows: TGTGCCAGCAGTGAAAGGGGGGTCACAGATACGCAGTATTTT.

This clone was seen once. The chain is built from TRBV13 and TRBJ1-2; 12 bases align to TRBD1. CDR1 is PRHDT and CDR2 is FYEKMQ in the germline V gene (reference sequence). The CDR3 runs to 13 residues. V lost 5 bases and J lost 11; bases outside the gene matches: 6. As DNA, the CDR3 is TGTGCCAGCAGCCCCGGGACAGGGGGCCCATACACCTTC. Encoded protein: CASSPGTGGPYTF. Full variable domain (missing parts from reference TRBV13 and TRBJ1-2): AAGVIQSPRHLIKEKRETATLKCYPIPRHDTVYWYQQGPGQDPQFLISFYEKMQSDKGSIPDRFSAQQFSDYHSELNMSSLELGDSALYFCASSPGTGGPYTFGSGTRLTVV.

The CDR3 sequence: CASSSTPYGYTF. CDR3 nucleotide sequence: TGTGCCAGCAGTTCGACGCCCTATGGCTACACCTTC. This rearrangement joins TRBV27 to TRBJ1-2, with D hard to call. This CDR3 region has 12 residues. Trimming removed 4 bases from V and 4 bases from J, with 7 bases in between. Germline V CDR1 and CDR2: MNHEY, SMNVEV (reference sequence).

The chain is built from TRBV7-2 and TRBJ1-2; a weak D match, TRBD1 (5 bases). The germline gives CDR1 SGHTA, CDR2 FQGNSA. Deletions cut 3 bases from V and 6 bases from J, with 11 bases between. The CDR3 consists of 13 residues. CDR3 loop: CASSFSRVNGYTF. Written as DNA, the CDR3 is TGTGCCAGCAGCTTTAGCAGGGTCAATGGCTACACCTTC.

This chain joins TRBV19 and TRBJ2-7; TRBD2 matches 11 bases. CDR3 length: 16 residues. J gave up 4 bases and V 0 bases, and 5 bases lay outside the gene matches. Germline loops: CDR1 LNHDA, CDR2 SQIVND (reference sequence). This chain's CDR3 is CASSIETGLAGYEQYF. The CDR3 DNA sequence: TGTGCCAGTAGTATAGAGACTGGACTAGCGGGTTACGAGCAGTACTTC.

V and J are TRBV6-6 and TRBJ1-1; TRBD1 matches at 7 bases. This CDR3 has 14 amino acids. V was clipped by 4 bases and J by 6 bases; unmatched bases: 8. The germline CDR1 and CDR2 sequences are MNHNY and SVGAGI (reference sequence). CDR3 protein: CASSFSKTGPEAFF. As DNA, the CDR3 is TGTGCCAGCAGTTTTTCTAAGACAGGGCCTGAAGCTTTCTTT.

V gene TRBV29-1 combines with J gene TRBJ1-1; D is uncertain. Germline V gene data show CDR1 as SQVTM and CDR2 as ANQGSEA. The germline V and J ends were trimmed by 4 bases and 1 base, with 10 bases remaining between them. The CDR3 length is 13 residues. The CDR3 protein is CSVVKGWNTEAFF. In nucleotides, the CDR3 is TGCAGCGTTGTAAAGGGTTGGAACACTGAAGCTTTCTTT.

The chain combines TRBV5-4 with TRBJ2-7; D might be TRBD1 (5 bases). V lost 4 bases and J lost 5, with 13 bases in between. Germline V CDR1 and CDR2: SGHNT, YYREEE (reference sequence). This CDR3 comprises 13 residues. CDR3 in DNA: TGTGCCAGCAGCATAGCAGGGCCAGACGAGCAGTACTTC. It encodes CASSIAGPDEQYF.

This chain uses TRBV9 with TRBJ2-6; possible D gene TRBD2, 5 bases. The CDR3 has 18 amino acids. Trimming cost V 7 bases and J 0 bases, with 20 bases left between them. The germline gives CDR1 SGDLS, CDR2 YYNGEE. CDR3 nucleotide sequence: TGTGCCAGCGGGGAGCCTAGGGAATGGGGCTCTGGGGCCAACGTCCTGACTTTC. Amino acids: CASGEPREWGSGANVLTF.

The chain combines TRBV4-2 with TRBJ1-2; D possibly corresponds to TRBD1 (5 bases). CDR3 length: 17 amino acids. Germline-derived CDR1 and CDR2 are LGHNA and YNFKEQ. The V end was cut by 0 bases, the J end by 4 bases, with 18 bases between. The CDR3 sequence is CASSQDTLRGGSYGYTF. CDR3 sequence (DNA): TGTGCCAGCAGCCAAGATACATTAAGGGGCGGGAGCTATGGCTACACCTTC.